The text below deals with one T cell receptor beta chain. From the germline J gene comes the end of the CDR3, since the read stops 3 residues before it. This CDR3 is built from 15 residues. Germline V lookup: CDR1 DFQATT, CDR2 SNEGSKA (reference sequence). Profiled with immunoSEQ multiplex PCR; TCRdb holds only in-frame clones, not every one. The table for this sample gives tens of thousands of clones. These data belong to a study of T cells in women clearing cervical HPV infection. The sample taken for sequencing was blood buffy coat. The TCR originated in a woman aged 18 to 69 with a cervical HPV16 infection that either progressed to CIN3+ or cleared (not recorded which). The rearrangement links TRBV20-1 to TRBJ2-2, with 11 bases fitting TRBD1. CDR3 sequence reads: CSAREGTGGGEKLFF. The CDR3 DNA, read in part, is TGCAGTGCTAGAGAAGGGACAGGGGGAGGTGAAAAG.